Listed below are T cell receptor beta chains from one sample, sequenced in a study of shared T cell receptors in the human thymus. Profiling relied on immunoSEQ multiplex PCR, and the TCRdb table lists in-frame clones only, not all of them. Of 640,000 or so clones listed, about 90% are singletons. This sample also appeared in a second study, on human thymus T cells.

The material sequenced was thymocytes. These receptors were obtained from a boy under two years old with a congenital heart defect. CDR3s leave out the opening cysteine and the closing phenylalanine or tryptophan. Each record gives: V gene, J gene, CDR3 protein.

>TRBV19|TRBJ2-7
ASSITSGAYEQY
>TRBV28|TRBJ1-1
ASSQPPRQGNTEAF
>TRBV28|TRBJ2-1
ASSPGTGVTSSYNEQF
>TRBV6-6|TRBJ2-5
ASSPPDRTPVGTQY
>TRBV7-9|TRBJ1-1
ASSSQTDYEAF
>TRBV21-1|TRBJ2-2
ASSPNLTGELF
>TRBV5-5|TRBJ2-7
ASSSPQARYEQY
>TRBV29-1|TRBJ1-2
SVVTPPGGVDNYGYT
>TRBV2|TRBJ2-3
ASRGSGGTDTQY
>TRBV11-2|TRBJ1-2
ASSLVPGQGRLWYGYT
>TRBV27|TRBJ1-2
ASSLSTRANYGYT
>TRBV7-9|TRBJ1-1
ASSLLGGKNTEAF
>TRBV25-1|TRBJ2-5
ASSPPGERTWGVETQY
>TRBV7-2|TRBJ2-5
AEKGGANQETQY
>TRBV6-5|TRBJ2-5
ASSGLAGIETQY
>TRBV2|TRBJ1-5
ASSETRQGLSIQPQH
>TRBV5-1|TRBJ2-1
ASSYTSTGNLDEQF
>TRBV28|TRBJ2-3
ASSCRSNWDSSSDTQY
>TRBV2|TRBJ1-5
ASRAPGQDNQPQH
>TRBV19|TRBJ1-2
ASSIRIRDRVISRYGYT
>TRBV30|TRBJ1-5
AWRPTGANQPQH
>TRBV10-1|TRBJ2-3
ASNNVWDRAATDTQY
>TRBV5-6|TRBJ1-2
ASSLEGTGARGYT
>TRBV29-1|TRBJ2-5
SVGGGLEQY
>TRBV19|TRBJ1-2
ASSTSGGSGGVNYGYT
>TRBV19|TRBJ2-7
ASSIDDRKSYEQY
>TRBV29-1|TRBJ2-5
SVVGQGREQY
>TRBV7-9|TRBJ1-4
ASSLAGTGGEKLF
>TRBV18|TRBJ1-3
ASSPTTGSSGNTIY
>TRBV15|TRBJ1-5
ATSSGRTGRRQPQH
>TRBV27|TRBJ2-1
ASSFPHDRLQTVDNEQF
>TRBV5-6|TRBJ2-1
ASSFVTRHYNEQF
>TRBV18|TRBJ2-2
ASSPKTGRAGELF
>TRBV4-2|TRBJ1-5
ASSQGGQGRQPQH
>TRBV28|TRBJ2-3
ASRRRTTTDTQY
>TRBV7-2|TRBJ2-1
ASSLLSFGSSYNEQF
>TRBV7-9|TRBJ2-1
ASSRTSGIYNEQF
>TRBV5-1|TRBJ2-7
ASSLQGAHSSYEQY
>TRBV9|TRBJ1-3
ASSATAPGVWSGNTIY
>TRBV11-3|TRBJ2-3
ASSLGGGAADTQY
>TRBV7-2|TRBJ2-4
ASSFPSSGAKNIQY
>TRBV12-5|TRBJ1-2
ASGLGDTYSYGYT